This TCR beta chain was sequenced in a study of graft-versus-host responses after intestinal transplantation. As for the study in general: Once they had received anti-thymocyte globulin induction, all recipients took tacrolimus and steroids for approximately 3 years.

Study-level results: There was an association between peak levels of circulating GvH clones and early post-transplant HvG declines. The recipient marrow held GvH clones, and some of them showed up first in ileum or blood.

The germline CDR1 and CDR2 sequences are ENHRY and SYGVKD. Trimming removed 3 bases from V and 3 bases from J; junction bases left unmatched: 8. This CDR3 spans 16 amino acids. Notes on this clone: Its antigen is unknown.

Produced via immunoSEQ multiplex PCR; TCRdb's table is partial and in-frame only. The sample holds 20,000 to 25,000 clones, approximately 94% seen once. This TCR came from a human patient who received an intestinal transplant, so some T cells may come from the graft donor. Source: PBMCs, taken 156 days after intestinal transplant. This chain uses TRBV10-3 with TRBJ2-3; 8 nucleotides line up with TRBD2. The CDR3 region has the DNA TGTGCCATCAGTGATCGAGCGGGAGCGGGGACAGATACGCAGTATTTT. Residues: CAISDRAGAGTDTQYF.